The rows below give T cell receptor beta chains drawn from one sample of a study of cytomegalovirus exposure and HLA in healthy donors. Generated by immunoSEQ multiplex PCR, the TCRdb table keeps only in-frame clones and is missing some. The data show about 46,000 clones, and the top ten clones hold roughly 1%. Sequenced material: PBMCs. Receptors originate from a woman aged 40 to 55 in good health and CMV-seronegative. CDR3s include the opening cysteine and the closing phenylalanine or tryptophan. The order of the fields is J gene, CDR3 length, V gene, D gene, CDR3 protein, CDR3 DNA. A D gene is named only where the DNA matches it firmly.

>TRBJ2-7|15|TRBV4-3|TRBD1
CASSQLQGAAYEQYF
TGCGCCAGCAGCCAGCTACAGGGGGCTGCGTACGAGCAGTACTTC
>TRBJ2-7|13|TRBV19|NA
CASGTGRAYEQYF
TGTGCCAGTGGCACAGGAAGAGCCTACGAGCAGTACTTC
>TRBJ1-1|14|TRBV18|NA
CASSPRSRNTEAFF
TGTGCCAGCTCACCTCGTAGCAGGAACACTGAAGCTTTCTTT
>TRBJ2-7|15|TRBV25-1|TRBD1
CASSDKGQGTYEQYF
TGTGCCAGCAGTGACAAGGGACAGGGGACCTACGAGCAGTACTTC
>TRBJ2-3|12|TRBV19|NA
CASSPSTGTQYF
TGTGCCAGTAGTCCCTCGACAGGTACGCAGTATTTT
>TRBJ2-7|15|TRBV28|TRBD1
CASSWRTGSSYEQYF
TGTGCCAGCAGCTGGAGGACAGGGAGCTCCTACGAGCAGTACTTC
>TRBJ2-3|15|TRBV18|TRBD1
CASSPTGQGADTQYF
TGTGCCAGCTCACCGACGGGACAGGGGGCAGATACGCAGTATTTT
>TRBJ2-7|15|TRBV27|NA
CASSSLTGFSWGQYF
TGTGCCAGCAGTTCCCTTACAGGGTTCTCTTGGGGGCAGTACTTC
>TRBJ2-5|18|TRBV2|NA
CASSEGLRRVKFQETQYF
TGTGCCAGCAGTGAAGGGTTGAGGAGGGTCAAATTCCAAGAGACCCAGTACTTC
>TRBJ2-5|13|TRBV7-9|NA
CASSIDRQETQYF
TGTGCCAGCAGCATTGACAGGCAAGAGACCCAGTACTTC
>TRBJ2-5|14|TRBV5-1|NA
CASSLGQFQETQYF
TGCGCCAGCAGCTTGGGACAGTTCCAAGAGACCCAGTACTTC
>TRBJ2-1|17|TRBV19|TRBD2
CASSIGSPSGSKNEQFF
TGTGCCAGTAGTATAGGCTCCCCTAGCGGGAGTAAGAATGAGCAGTTCTTC
>TRBJ1-2|11|TRBV6-6|NA
CASSYTGGYTF
TGTGCCAGCAGTTATACAGGAGGCTACACCTTC
>TRBJ1-1|15|TRBV7-8|NA
CASSLALPGSNVAFF
TGTGCCAGCAGCTTAGCGCTACCAGGCAGCAATGTAGCTTTCTTT
>TRBJ1-5|15|TRBV18|NA
CASSPRHHSNQPQHF
TGTGCCAGCTCACCACGACACCATAGCAATCAGCCCCAGCATTTT
>TRBJ2-1|15|TRBV30|NA
CAWSVPGGTLEEQFF
TGTGCCTGGAGTGTACCTGGAGGTACTCTGGAAGAGCAGTTCTTC
>TRBJ2-5|13|TRBV5-8|NA
CASSLYAGTAQYF
TGTGCCAGCAGCTTATATGCGGGGACGGCCCAGTACTTC
>TRBJ2-1|14|TRBV4-3|NA
CASSQEELRTKQFF
TGCGCCAGCAGCCAGGAAGAATTACGGACTAAGCAGTTCTTC
>TRBJ1-1|14|TRBV6-5|NA
CASSYEVGGTEAFF
TGTGCCAGCAGTTACGAGGTCGGTGGCACTGAAGCTTTCTTT
>TRBJ2-1|12|TRBV28|NA
CASIQLGGEQFF
TGTGCCAGCATACAACTAGGAGGTGAGCAGTTCTTC
>TRBJ2-1|15|TRBV9|TRBD2
CASSDTSVPYNEQFF
TGTGCCAGCAGCGATACTAGCGTACCCTACAATGAGCAGTTCTTC
>TRBJ2-1|15|TRBV4-2|TRBD2
CASSQAGGDYNEQFF
TGTGCCAGCAGCCAAGCCGGGGGGGATTACAATGAGCAGTTCTTC
>TRBJ2-5|16|TRBV28|TRBD2
CASSLMGLGVAETQYF
TGTGCCAGCAGTTTAATGGGACTAGGAGTGGCAGAGACCCAGTACTTC
>TRBJ2-1|14|TRBV18|NA
CASSPPSSYNEQFF
TGTGCCAGCTCACCACCGAGCTCCTACAATGAGCAGTTCTTC
>TRBJ1-4|14|TRBV4-3|NA
CASSPTGTVEKLFF
TGCGCCAGCAGCCCCACAGGGACGGTAGAAAAACTGTTTTTT
>TRBJ1-5|14|TRBV6-6|TRBD1
CASSDRASNQPQHF
TGTGCCAGCAGTGACAGGGCTAGCAATCAGCCCCAGCATTTT
>TRBJ1-5|14|TRBV7-6|TRBD1
CASSTTGAKQPQHF
TGTGCCAGCAGCACAACAGGGGCGAAGCAGCCCCAGCATTTT
>TRBJ2-7|16|TRBV27|NA
CASSSAGGAQAYEQYF
TGTGCCAGCAGTTCAGCCGGAGGGGCGCAGGCGTACGAGCAGTACTTC
>TRBJ2-6|17|TRBV5-1|NA
CASSAGLWRSGANVLTF
TGCGCCAGCAGCGCGGGACTTTGGCGGTCTGGGGCCAACGTCCTGACTTTC
>TRBJ2-2|14|TRBV6-5|NA
CASSSSGNTGELFF
TGTGCCAGCAGTTCGAGCGGGAACACCGGGGAGCTGTTTTTT
>TRBJ2-1|18|TRBV4-1|TRBD2
CASSQDTKLAGGPNEQFF
TGCGCCAGCAGCCAAGACACAAAACTAGCGGGAGGGCCGAATGAGCAGTTCTTC
>TRBJ2-5|12|TRBV7-3|NA
CASSLSAGTQYF
TGTGCCAGCAGCTTATCCGCCGGGACCCAGTACTTC
>TRBJ1-1|20|TRBV18|TRBD1
CASSPSGTGVSYRPNTEAFF
TGTGCCAGCTCACCATCCGGGACAGGGGTCTCCTATCGGCCGAACACTGAAGCTTTCTTT
>TRBJ1-2|18|TRBV9|TRBD1
CASSPGYGTGITNYGYTF
TGTGCCAGCAGCCCAGGGTACGGGACAGGGATCACTAACTATGGCTACACCTTC
>TRBJ1-2|16|TRBV7-2|TRBD1
CASSSGPGQSVYGYTF
TGTGCCAGCAGCTCCGGGCCGGGACAGAGTGTTTATGGCTACACCTTC
>TRBJ2-1|15|TRBV7-2|TRBD2
CASSSSGTSYNEQFF
TGTGCCAGCTCTTCTAGCGGGACTTCCTACAATGAGCAGTTCTTC
>TRBJ2-7|14|TRBV5-1|TRBD2
CASSLTSGAYEQYF
TGCGCCAGCAGCTTAACTAGCGGGGCCTACGAGCAGTACTTC
>TRBJ1-3|13|TRBV9|NA
CASSVRPRDTIYF
TGTGCCAGCAGCGTAAGACCTCGGGACACCATATATTTT
>TRBJ2-7|18|TRBV4-1|TRBD2
CASSHIAGGPGFGYEQYF
TGCGCCAGCAGCCATATAGCGGGAGGGCCTGGTTTTGGCTACGAGCAGTACTTC
>TRBJ2-1|14|TRBV6-1|TRBD2
CASSDPLREARSFF
TGTGCCAGCAGTGACCCATTGCGGGAGGCCCGGAGCTTCTTC
>TRBJ2-7|15|TRBV28|TRBD2
CASSLQREGSYEQYF
TGTGCCAGCAGTTTACAGCGGGAGGGCTCATACGAGCAGTACTTC
>TRBJ2-7|14|TRBV29-1|NA
CSVEDGSDAYEQYF
TGCAGCGTTGAAGATGGCAGCGACGCCTACGAGCAGTACTTC
>TRBJ2-5|13|TRBV5-6|NA
CASSLGRGETQYF
TGTGCCAGCAGCTTGGGAAGGGGAGAGACCCAGTACTTC
>TRBJ2-7|14|TRBV5-1|TRBD1
CASSEQGAAYEQYF
TGCGCCAGCAGCGAACAGGGGGCTGCCTACGAGCAGTACTTC
>TRBJ2-2|15|TRBV9|NA
CASSPRTGGGGELFF
TGTGCCAGCAGCCCTAGAACCGGGGGAGGCGGGGAGCTGTTTTTT
>TRBJ1-1|14|TRBV5-6|NA
CASRSGGGNTEAFF
TGTGCCAGCAGAAGTGGGGGCGGGAACACTGAAGCTTTCTTT
>TRBJ2-2|12|TRBV10-3|NA
CAIRDSTGELFF
TGTGCCATCAGGGACAGCACCGGGGAGCTGTTTTTT
>TRBJ2-1|15|TRBV6-5|NA
CASSLAGSGHNEQFF
TGTGCCAGCAGCCTCGCCGGTAGCGGCCACAATGAGCAGTTCTTC
>TRBJ1-3|15|TRBV30|NA
CAWSTDIRPGNTIYF
TGTGCCTGGAGTACGGACATTAGACCCGGAAACACCATATATTTT
>TRBJ1-3|18|TRBV27|NA
CASSPSNGFGSTGNTIYF
TGTGCCAGCAGCCCTTCGAACGGGTTTGGTAGTACTGGAAACACCATATATTTT